Here is one T cell receptor beta chain with its context. RNA transcripts gave rise to amplified TCR beta CDR3 regions. The HTBI primer set was used in a first-round RT-PCR of the TCR CDR3. TCRdb reprocessed the multiplex PCR reads via MiXCR and lists one record per CDR3 protein. This table holds about 270,000 distinct CDR3 sequences, roughly 22% found once. The trim removed 3 bases at V and 3 bases at J, leaving 6 bases unmatched. This CDR3 region has 15 residues. Germline lookup yields CDR1 MDHEN and CDR2 SYDVKM. The data stem from a study of T cells in Graves' hyperthyroidism and ophthalmopathy. This chain links TRBV28 with TRBJ1-2, with TRBD1 identical over 8 bases. The sequence was collected from a man between 25 and 39 years old with Graves' ophthalmopathy. Material for sequencing was blood. The CDR3 coding sequence is TGTGCCAGCAGTTTCGCAGGGGGCGATTACTATGGCTACACCTTC. It translates to CASSFAGGDYYGYTF.